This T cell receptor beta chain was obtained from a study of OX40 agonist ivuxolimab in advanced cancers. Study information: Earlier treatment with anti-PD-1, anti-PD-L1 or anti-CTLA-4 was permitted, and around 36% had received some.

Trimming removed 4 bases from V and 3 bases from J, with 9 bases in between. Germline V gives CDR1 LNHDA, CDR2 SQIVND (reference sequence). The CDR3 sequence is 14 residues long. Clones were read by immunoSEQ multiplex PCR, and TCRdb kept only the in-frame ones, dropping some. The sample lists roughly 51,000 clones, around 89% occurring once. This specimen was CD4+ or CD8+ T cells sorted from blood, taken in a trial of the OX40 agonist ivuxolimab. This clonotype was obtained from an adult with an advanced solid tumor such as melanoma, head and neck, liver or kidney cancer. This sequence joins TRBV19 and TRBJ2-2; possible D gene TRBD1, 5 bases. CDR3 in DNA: TGTGCCAGTAGTACAGGACATCACACCGGGGAGCTGTTTTTT. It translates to CASSTGHHTGELFF.